The 13 T cell receptor beta chains given below trace back to one sample, sequenced in a study of blood T cell repertoires in COVID-19. The repertoire was sequenced with immunoSEQ multiplex PCR; TCRdb's copy has only in-frame clones and lacks some. The table records 110,000 or so clones, 65% to 90% of them present only once. Sequenced material: peripheral blood. These receptors were taken from a man aged 45-60 years with acute or convalescent COVID-19.

This clone appeared a single time. V usage is TRBV7-2 and J usage is TRBJ1-5; 9 nucleotides align to TRBD1. V was clipped by 4 bases and J by 6 bases; unmatched bases: 13. This CDR3 region has 17 residues. CDR1 SGHTA and CDR2 FQGNSA come from the germline V gene. CDR3 loop: CASSSLGQGIFGQPQHF. The CDR3 coding sequence is TGTGCCAGCAGCTCACTCGGACAGGGGATTTTTGGTCAGCCCCAGCATTTT.

This clone is a singleton in its sample. The chain couples TRBV6-2 or TRBV6-3 to TRBJ2-3; D may be TRBD2 (6 bases). The CDR3 consists of 15 residues. Germline lookup yields CDR1 MNHEY and CDR2 SVGEGT. The ends were cut back, 4 bases at V and 1 base at J, with 12 bases in the middle. CDR3 sequence reads: CASSSPGLRTDTQYF. The CDR3 DNA is TGTGCCAGCAGTTCCCCGGGACTTCGCACAGATACGCAGTATTTT.

This clone occurred once. J is TRBJ2-6 and V is TRBV29-1; D gene ambiguous. Germline lookup yields CDR1 SQVTM and CDR2 ANQGSEA. V shed 6 bases and J shed 3 bases, with 12 bases lying between them. The length of the CDR3 is 14 residues. The CDR3 reads CSVRLLGGANVLTF. The CDR3 DNA is TGCAGCGTCAGGTTGCTCGGTGGGGCCAACGTCCTGACTTTC.

The chain couples TRBV5-4 to TRBJ1-1; the D is unclear. The CDR3 is 17 amino acids. Germline assignment: CDR1 SGHNT and CDR2 YYREEE (reference sequence). Trimming removed 3 bases from V and 2 bases from J, with 20 bases in between. The CDR3 region is CASSSLGRESANTEAFF. DNA for the CDR3: TGTGCCAGCAGCTCCCTGGGGAGGGAGAGCGCTAACACTGAAGCTTTCTTT. Variable domain in full (rest from reference TRBV5-4 and TRBJ1-1): ETGVTQSPTHLIKTRGQQVTLRCSSQSGHNTVSWYQQALGQGPQFIFQYYREEENGRGNFPPRFSGLQFPNYSSELNVNALELDDSALYLCASSSLGRESANTEAFFGQGTRLTVV.

The genes are TRBV7-9 and TRBJ2-1; TRBD2 might be the D (6 bases). The germline V gene has CDR1 SEHNR and CDR2 FQNEAQ (reference sequence). The germline V and J ends were trimmed by 5 bases and 4 bases, with 12 bases remaining between them. The CDR3 extends over 14 amino acids. CDR3 loop: CASSNGGTYNEQFF. The DNA of the CDR3 is TGTGCCAGCAGCAACGGGGGTACTTACAATGAGCAGTTCTTC.

The chain carries TRBV5-1 and TRBJ1-2; D perhaps matches TRBD1 (5 bases). The V end lost 6 bases, the J end lost 7 bases, and 25 bases lay between the germline ends. The CDR3 length is 16 residues. In germline, CDR1 is SGHRS, CDR2 YFSETQ. As DNA, the CDR3 is TGCGCCAGCACCTCCAGGGTAGGGCAGCCGGAAGGTGGCTACACCTTC. It codes for CASTSRVGQPEGGYTF.

The V and J genes are TRBV7-9 and TRBJ1-3, with D possibly TRBD1 on 5 matching bases. Germline V lookup: CDR1 SEHNR, CDR2 FQNEAQ (reference sequence). The CDR3 covers 12 residues. Trimming took 11 bases from V and 4 from J, leaving 12 bases between them. DNA of the CDR3: TGTGCCGGACGGGGGATCGGAAACACCATATATTTT. Amino acid sequence: CAGRGIGNTIYF.

In its sample, this clone was seen a few times. The rearrangement uses TRBV18 and TRBJ1-2; tentatively, D is TRBD1 (5 bases). The V gene lost 0 bases and the J gene lost 4 bases, with 12 bases spanning the gap. Germline V gene lookup returns CDR1 KGHSH and CDR2 LQKENI. This CDR3 is 15 amino acids long. The DNA for the CDR3 is TGTGCCAGCTCACCACCTCCGCCGGGGGGCTATGGCTACACCTTC. Its protein is CASSPPPPGGYGYTF.

V and J are TRBV7-9 and TRBJ1-1, with TRBD1 matching over 7 bases. Per germline, CDR1 SEHNR and CDR2 FQNEAQ (reference sequence). The CDR3 spans 14 residues. V trimming: 4 bases; J trimming: 0 bases; junction bases outside the gene matches: 2. The DNA for the CDR3 is TGTGCCAGCAGCTGGACAGGATTGAACACTGAAGCTTTCTTT. It yields the protein CASSWTGLNTEAFF.

This clone was counted between two and nine times. This chain joins TRBV15 and TRBJ1-3; a possible D gene is TRBD1 (5 bases). The CDR3 contains 14 residues. The ends were cut back, 0 bases at V and 3 bases at J, with 6 bases in the middle. Germline CDR1 reads LNHNV; CDR2 reads YYDKDF (reference sequence). CDR3 coding DNA: TGTGCCACCAGCAGAGAGGGGGGTGGAAACACCATATATTTT. Translating it yields CATSREGGGNTIYF. The full variable domain, completed using reference TRBV15 and TRBJ1-3, is DAMVIQNPRYQVTQFGKPVTLSCSQTLNHNVMYWYQQKSSQAPKLLFHYYDKDFNNEADTPDNFQSRRPNTSFCFLDIRSPGLGDTAMYLCATSREGGGNTIYFGEGSWLTVV.

The rearrangement joins TRBV4-2 to TRBJ2-1, with 9 positions matching TRBD2. Germline CDR1 reads LGHNA; CDR2 reads YNFKEQ. The CDR3 sequence is 17 residues long. Germline trimming cut 3 bases from V and 0 bases from J; bases unmatched to any gene: 6. DNA for the CDR3: TGTGCCAGCAGCCAGGATAGCGGGGGTGTCTCCTACAATGAGCAGTTCTTC. Amino acid sequence: CASSQDSGGVSYNEQFF.

J is TRBJ2-7 and V is TRBV5-1; no firm D call. The germline gives CDR1 SGHRS, CDR2 YFSETQ. This CDR3 is 14 amino acids long. V lost 0 bases and J 0 bases, leaving 7 bases between the germline ends. CDR3 sequence reads: CASSLEPSSYEQYF. The CDR3 DNA reads as TGCGCCAGCAGCTTGGAGCCGAGCTCCTACGAGCAGTACTTC.

J is TRBJ2-3 and V is TRBV5-1; TRBD2 matches 9 bases. The germline V gene has CDR1 SGHRS and CDR2 YFSETQ. J lost 5 bases, V lost 4 bases, and 8 bases had no gene match. This CDR3 has 15 residues. Written as DNA, the CDR3 is TGCGCCAGCAGCCTTAGCGGGAGCGGTGAAGATACGCAGTATTTT. Its translation is CASSLSGSGEDTQYF.